What follows are 23 T cell receptor beta chains derived from one specimen sequenced in a study of blood T cell repertoires in COVID-19. TCRdb keeps only in-frame clones here, not all; method: immunoSEQ multiplex PCR. The sample lists some 200,000 clones, around 94% seen once, with about 0.76% in the top ten. The sample taken for sequencing was peripheral blood. All receptors come from a man aged 30 to 45 with COVID-19, enrolled during active disease.

The chain employs TRBV30 and TRBJ1-6; 9 bases map to TRBD1. Germline lookup yields CDR1 GTSNPN and CDR2 SVGIG (reference sequence). V gave up 5 bases and J gave up 9 bases; unmatched junction bases: 8. The CDR3 spans 14 residues. CDR3 sequence (DNA): TGTGCCTGGGCCGGGACAGGGATAATTTCACCCCTCCACTTT. Residues: CAWAGTGIISPLHF.

The V gene is TRBV6-5, the J gene TRBJ1-5, with 9 bases matching TRBD1. V lost 4 bases and J lost 8; bases outside the gene matches: 6. Germline CDR1 and CDR2: MNHEY and SVGAGI. The CDR3 sequence is 14 residues long. In DNA form, the CDR3 reads TGTGCCAGCAGTTTGACGGGACAGGGAAAGCCCCAGCATTTT. Translating gives CASSLTGQGKPQHF.

The V and J genes are TRBV7-9 and TRBJ2-7; 7 nucleotides match TRBD1. The V and J ends lost 4 bases and 1 base, in that order; junction bases with no gene match: 7. The CDR3 spans 15 residues. CDR1 and CDR2 from the germline V gene are SEHNR and FQNEAQ (reference sequence). Here the CDR3 DNA reads TGTGCCAGCAGCTCAATATCGGGACAGTCCTACGAGCAGTACTTC. This codes for CASSSISGQSYEQYF.

The CDR3 reads CASSPRGGDEQFF. The CDR3 DNA follows: TGTGCCAGCAGCCCCCGGGGTGGGGATGAGCAGTTCTTC. This chain uses TRBV13 with TRBJ2-1, with D possibly being TRBD2 (5 bases). In germline, CDR1 is PRHDT, CDR2 FYEKMQ (reference sequence). This CDR3 is 13 amino acids long. V lost 5 bases and J lost 8, with 13 bases in between.

The chain has TRBV19 and TRBJ2-1; D gene ambiguous. Germline-derived CDR1 and CDR2 are LNHDA and SQIVND (reference sequence). The CDR3 is 14 residues long. V gave up 4 bases and J gave up 0 bases, with 7 bases separating them. The DNA of the CDR3 is TGTGCCAGTAGTAACAGCCCCTCCTACAATGAGCAGTTCTTC. Translating gives CASSNSPSYNEQFF.

The rearrangement links TRBV7-2 to TRBJ2-3; 8 bases map to TRBD1. Trimming removed 5 bases from V and 4 bases from J; junction bases left unmatched: 5. This CDR3 spans 14 amino acids. Germline assignment: CDR1 SGHTA and CDR2 FQGNSA. The CDR3 region has the DNA TGTGCCAGCAGCCGGGACAGGTTTTCAGATACGCAGTATTTT. Protein: CASSRDRFSDTQYF.

V usage is TRBV5-1 and J usage is TRBJ1-3; 8 bases match TRBD1. V shed 5 bases, J shed 5 bases, and the junction held 6 bases outside the gene matches. This CDR3 has 14 residues. The germline V gene encodes CDR1 SGHRS and CDR2 YFSETQ. CDR3 sequence: CASRTGGSRNTIYF. CDR3 bases: TGCGCCAGCAGAACAGGGGGGTCCCGAAACACCATATATTTT.

The chain recombines TRBV30 with TRBJ2-5; TRBD2 matches 7 bases. Per germline, CDR1 GTSNPN and CDR2 SVGIG (reference sequence). This CDR3 spans 13 amino acids. The CDR3 reads CAAAGVSIETQYF. CDR3 coding DNA: TGTGCGGCGGCGGGGGTATCAATAGAGACCCAGTACTTC.

The rearrangement joins TRBV9 to TRBJ2-3; TRBD2 agrees at 11 bases. Germline loops: CDR1 SGDLS, CDR2 YYNGEE. The CDR3 sequence is 17 residues long. Trimming at V came to 1 base and at J to 0 bases, leaving 4 bases not matched to a gene. CDR3 amino acids: CASSVRTSGRSTDTQYF. CDR3 nucleotide sequence: TGTGCCAGCAGCGTAAGGACTAGCGGGCGGAGCACAGATACGCAGTATTTT.

This clone is a singleton in its sample. In DNA form, the CDR3 reads TGTGCCAGCAGTGCACAGGTCAACGAAAAACTGTTTTTT. Residues: CASSAQVNEKLFF. The chain uses TRBV2 and TRBJ1-4, with D maybe TRBD1 (5 bases). CDR1 is SNHLY and CDR2 is FYNNEI in the germline V gene. CDR3 length equals 13 residues. The V and J ends lost 4 bases and 8 bases respectively, with 11 bases between them.

The V call is TRBV11-2, the J call TRBJ2-3; 8 bases are a match to TRBD1. Germline CDR1 and CDR2: SGHAT and FQNNGV. This CDR3 spans 16 amino acids. V lost 0 bases, J lost 5 bases, and 7 bases stayed unmatched. CDR3 DNA sequence: TGTGCCAGCAGCTTAGATGGTGGACAGGGTGGAGATACGCAGTATTTT. Encoded protein: CASSLDGGQGGDTQYF. Complete variable domain (other parts from reference TRBV11-2 and TRBJ2-3): EAGVAQSPRYKIIEKRQSVAFWCNPISGHATLYWYQQILGQGPKLLIQFQNNGVVDDSQLPKDRFSAERLKGVDSTLKIQPAKLEDSAVYLCASSLDGGQGGDTQYFGPGTRLTVL.

The J gene is TRBJ1-5, the V gene TRBV28; D is perhaps TRBD1 (5 bases). This CDR3 is built from 11 residues. Trimming removed 6 bases at V and 5 bases at J, with 5 bases between. Germline V CDR1 and CDR2: MDHEN, SYDVKM. CDR3: CASSRDQPQHF. In DNA form, the CDR3 reads TGTGCCAGCAGCAGGGATCAGCCCCAGCATTTT.

This rearrangement joins TRBV6-1 to TRBJ1-2; no reliable D call. V was trimmed by 0 bases and J by 4 bases, leaving 9 bases between them. From germline, CDR1 is MNHNS and CDR2 SASEGT. This CDR3 comprises 14 residues. As DNA, the CDR3 is TGTGCCAGCAGTGAAGCGAGACATCTCTATGGCTACACCTTC. Its protein is CASSEARHLYGYTF.

The chain recombines TRBV2 with TRBJ1-1; no clear D. Trimming cost V 11 bases and J 0 bases, with 10 bases left between them. CDR3 size: 12 residues. Germline V gene lookup returns CDR1 SNHLY and CDR2 FYNNEI. The CDR3 sequence is CAYGILNTEAFF. In DNA, the CDR3 is TGTGCCTACGGGATCCTGAACACTGAAGCTTTCTTT.

This clone was seen once. This chain links TRBV27 with TRBJ1-6, with no clear D. Germline-derived CDR1 and CDR2 are MNHEY and SMNVEV (reference sequence). The CDR3 has 13 residues. V lost 5 bases and J 7 bases, leaving 9 bases between the germline ends. The CDR3: CASSLRWNSPLHF. The CDR3 coding sequence is TGTGCCAGCAGTCTGAGGTGGAATTCACCCCTCCACTTT.

This clone was found once. The V call is TRBV5-6, the J call TRBJ1-5, with a weak D call TRBD1 (6 bases). This CDR3 region has 14 residues. The germline CDR1 and CDR2 sequences are SGHDT and YYEEEE. With 4 bases removed from V and 3 bases from J, the gap between germline ends came to 11 bases. The CDR3 protein is CASSLQGNNQPQHF. For the CDR3, the DNA is TGTGCCAGCAGCCTACAGGGTAACAATCAGCCCCAGCATTTT. The full variable domain, with the rest looked up from reference TRBV5-6 and TRBJ1-5, is DAGVTQSPTHLIKTRGQQVTLRCSPKSGHDTVSWYQQALGQGPQFIFQYYEEEERQRGNFPDRFSGHQFPNYSSELNVNALLLGDSALYLCASSLQGNNQPQHFGDGTRLSIL.

V is TRBV18 and J is TRBJ1-2; 11 nucleotides agree with TRBD1. The germline V gene encodes CDR1 KGHSH and CDR2 LQKENI. The CDR3 covers 14 residues. V lost 3 bases and J lost 13; bases outside the gene matches: 10. The CDR3: CASSPLGGQGAVTF. CDR3 sequence (DNA): TGTGCCAGCTCACCCCTAGGAGGACAGGGGGCTGTCACCTTC.

The chain uses TRBV7-6 and TRBJ2-1; TRBD2 agrees at 13 bases. This CDR3 is built from 17 residues. V lost 5 bases, J lost 4 bases, and 8 bases stayed unmatched. Germline assignment: CDR1 SGHVS and CDR2 FNYEAQ. The CDR3 region is CASSQTGTSGVYNEQFF. The CDR3 nucleotides are TGTGCCAGCAGCCAAACCGGGACTAGCGGGGTTTACAATGAGCAGTTCTTC. Using reference TRBV7-6 and TRBJ2-1 for the parts outside the CDR3, the full variable domain is GAGVSQSPRYKVTKRGQDVALRCDPISGHVSLYWYRQALGQGPEFLTYFNYEAQQDKSGLPNDRFSAERPEGSISTLTIQRTEQRDSAMYRCASSQTGTSGVYNEQFFGPGTRLTVL.

This rearrangement joins TRBV6-6 to TRBJ1-1; perhaps TRBD1 as D (6 bases). The germline CDR1 and CDR2 sequences are MNHNY and SVGAGI (reference sequence). The CDR3 runs to 13 residues. The V gene lost 4 bases and the J gene lost 8 bases, with 14 bases spanning the gap. CDR3 in amino acids: CASSSGGAREAFF. CDR3 bases: TGTGCCAGCAGTTCGGGGGGGGCCCGGGAAGCTTTCTTT.

The count of this clone is one. The genes are TRBV3-1 (or the pseudogene TRBV3-2) and TRBJ1-3, with 9 bases lining up with TRBD1. The V and J ends lost 4 bases and 4 bases, in that order; junction bases with no gene match: 5. Germline lookup yields CDR1 LGHDT and CDR2 YNNKEL (reference sequence). The CDR3 is made up of 15 amino acids. CDR3 amino acids: CASSLRGQGGNTIYF. CDR3 coding DNA: TGTGCCAGCAGCCTAAGGGGACAGGGAGGAAACACCATATATTTT.

The J gene is TRBJ1-5, the V gene TRBV28; TRBD1 might be the D (5 bases). CDR3 length: 13 amino acids. The ends were cut back, 6 bases at V and 3 bases at J, with 9 bases in the middle. In germline, CDR1 is MDHEN, CDR2 SYDVKM. The CDR3 DNA is TGTGCCAGCAGGACAGCTTTCAATCAGCCCCAGCATTTT. Translation: CASRTAFNQPQHF.

Details on this clone: The junction departs from the called germline gene at one end, perhaps through a read error. This sequence joins TRBV6-5 and TRBJ1-2; D gene uncertain. The CDR3 sequence is 12 residues long. From germline, CDR1 is MNHEY and CDR2 SVGAGI. The CDR3 spells CASSYSLTDFNF. The CDR3 DNA sequence: TGTGCCAGCAGTTACTCCCTGACTGACTTTAACTTC.

The chain uses TRBV28 and TRBJ1-5; 9 positions agree with TRBD1. CDR3 length: 18 amino acids. The germline CDR1 and CDR2 sequences are MDHEN and SYDVKM. V lost 8 bases and J lost 1; bases outside the gene matches: 15. The CDR3 DNA reads TGTGCCAGCGGACTGACAGGGGGTCTGGGTATGAGCAATCAGCCCCAGCATTTT. It encodes CASGLTGGLGMSNQPQHF. Complete variable domain (other parts from reference TRBV28 and TRBJ1-5): DVKVTQSSRYLVKRTGEKVFLECVQDMDHENMFWYRQDPGLGLRLIYFSYDVKMKEKGDIPEGYSVSREKKERFSLILESASTNQTSMYLCASGLTGGLGMSNQPQHFGDGTRLSIL.